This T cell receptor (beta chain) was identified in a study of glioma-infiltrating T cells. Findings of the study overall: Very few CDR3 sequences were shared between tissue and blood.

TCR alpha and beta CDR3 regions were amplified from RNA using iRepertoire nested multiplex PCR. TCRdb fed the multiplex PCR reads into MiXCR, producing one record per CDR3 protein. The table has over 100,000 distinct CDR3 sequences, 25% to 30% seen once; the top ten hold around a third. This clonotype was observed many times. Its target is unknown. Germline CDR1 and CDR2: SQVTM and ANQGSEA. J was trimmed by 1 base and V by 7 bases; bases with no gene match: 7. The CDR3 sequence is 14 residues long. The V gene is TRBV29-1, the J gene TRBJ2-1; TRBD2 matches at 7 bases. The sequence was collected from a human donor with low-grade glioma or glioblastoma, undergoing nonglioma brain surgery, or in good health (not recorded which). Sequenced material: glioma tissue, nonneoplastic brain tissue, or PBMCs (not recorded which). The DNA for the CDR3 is TGCAGCGCCGAGCGGGACCGATCCTACAATGAGCAGTTCTTC. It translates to CSAERDRSYNEQFF.